This T cell receptor beta chain came from a study of T cell responses to AZD1222 COVID-19 vaccine. Repertoires were generated with immunoSEQ multiplex PCR, while TCRdb's copy carries only in-frame clones and drops some. This sample yields around 110,000 clones, of which 80% to 90% are seen a single time; under 4.5% belongs to the top ten. A note on this clone: Its antigen is unidentified.

General study points: With two AZD1222 doses given, Spike-specific TCR breadth and depth both rose.

V lost 0 bases, J lost 10 bases, and 3 bases stayed unmatched. Germline V gives CDR1 SGHRS, CDR2 YFSETQ. This CDR3 is built from 14 residues. Here the sequenced sample was peripheral blood, taken on day 0 of MenACWY control vaccination. The source of this sequence is an adult in good health. This chain connects TRBV5-1 to TRBJ1-6, with TRBD1 matching 8 bases. The CDR3 loop reads CASSLGQGRSPLHF. The CDR3 DNA reads as TGCGCCAGCAGCTTGGGACAGGGGAGATCACCCCTCCACTTT.